This TCR beta chain was retrieved from a study of shared T cell receptors in the human thymus. Sequencing used immunoSEQ multiplex PCR; TCRdb keeps in-frame clones, though not all of them. The table includes about 400,000 clones, roughly 94% detected once. The V gene's germline CDR1 is SGHTA and CDR2 FQGNSA. The CDR3 contains 15 residues. The V end was cut by 5 bases, the J end by 4 bases, with 18 bases between. The genes are TRBV7-2 and TRBJ2-7; no reliable D call. Input material: thymocytes. This receptor was taken from a human donor. The CDR3 protein is CASSPPRPRSYEQYF. CDR3 coding DNA: TGTGCCAGCAGCCCACCCCGACCCAGGTCATACGAGCAGTACTTC.